The next 32 T cell receptor beta chains were all read from a single sample in a study of blood T cells in healthy people across ages. A second about 6 to 11 cycle PCR used barcoded and J-beta primers. TCRdb redid the calling of the 5' RACE reads with MiXCR, one entry per CDR3 protein. In the table there are about 590,000 distinct CDR3 sequences, about 28% of which are singletons. Sequencing used blood. These receptors were obtained from a woman of 80 years or more in good health.

This clonotype was detected only a few times. The gene calls are TRBV7-8 and TRBJ1-2; D ambiguous. Germline V CDR1 and CDR2: SGHVS, FQNEAQ. Trimming left V 1 base short and J 0 bases short, with 9 bases between. The CDR3 covers 15 residues. This CDR3 reads CASSLGADPNYGYTF. The CDR3 bases are TGTGCCAGCAGCTTAGGGGCAGACCCTAACTATGGCTACACCTTC.

This clonotype was recorded many times. J is TRBJ2-5 and V is TRBV29-1; D is uncertain. Looked up from germline, CDR1 is SQVTM and CDR2 is ANQGSEA. The CDR3 consists of 15 residues. Trimming took off 1 base at V and 4 bases at J, with 16 bases between the two ends. CDR3 DNA: TGCAGCGTTGAAGTAATGTCGGGCATGGCAGAGACCCAGTACTTC. Translation: CSVEVMSGMAETQYF.

With respect to this clonotype: With a much larger clone just one base away, this may be a read error. The CDR3 loop reads CASSVRGQNFNEQFF. The CDR3 DNA follows: TGTGCCAGCAGTGTTCGGGGCCAGAACTTCAATGAGCAGTTCTTC. V is TRBV6-1 and J is TRBJ2-1; D may correspond to TRBD1 or TRBD2 (5 bases each). Germline V lookup: CDR1 MNHNS, CDR2 SASEGT. Between the trimmed V and J ends, which lost 4 bases and 6 bases, there was a span of 16 bases. CDR3 size: 15 residues.

This clonotype was found a few times. This may be a read error: a much more frequent sequence differs by one nucleotide. V is TRBV6-2 or TRBV6-3 and J is TRBJ2-7; TRBD1 might be the D (6 bases). Germline CDR1 reads MNHEY; CDR2 reads SVGEGT. The V end lost 5 bases, the J end lost 7 bases, and 18 bases lay between the germline ends. The CDR3 length is 14 residues. DNA for the CDR3: TGTGCCAGCAGTGGGGGACACCGAGGGAATGAGCAGTACTTC. It translates to CASSGGHRGNEQYF.

With respect to this clonotype: Lacking the conserved final phenylalanine or tryptophan, this CDR3 likely reflects a read error. The CDR3 region has the DNA TGTGCCCCCTCGGCCCCCAGCTCTCAAGAGACCCAGTACGTC. Translation: CAPSAPSSQETQYV. This chain uses TRBV10-3 with TRBJ2-5; no definite D call. The CDR3 has 14 amino acids. CDR1 ENHRY and CDR2 SYGVKD come from the germline V gene. V was trimmed by 11 bases and J by 2 bases, leaving 18 bases between them.

This chain uses TRBV6-2 or TRBV6-3 with TRBJ2-2, with D possibly being TRBD1 or TRBD2 (5 bases each). V lost 0 bases, J lost 1 base, and 9 bases lay in between. This CDR3 spans 16 amino acids. Germline V gene lookup returns CDR1 MNHEY and CDR2 SVGEGT. The CDR3 DNA follows: TGTGCCAGCAGTTACTCGCCGGGACGGAACACCGGGGAGCTGTTTTTT. This sequence encodes CASSYSPGRNTGELFF.

V and J are TRBV13 and TRBJ2-5, with 10 bases that match TRBD1. The J call may be in error: the DNA end matches TRBJ2-7 better. Looked up from germline, CDR1 is PRHDT and CDR2 is FYEKMQ (reference sequence). The CDR3 contains 15 residues. The CDR3 DNA sequence: TGTGCCAGCAGCCACGGGACAGGGGTTCGCTACGAGCAGTACTTC. The encoded protein is CASSHGTGVRYEQYF.

The chain recombines TRBV5-4 with TRBJ1-2; D unclear. Germline CDR1 and CDR2: SGHNT and YYREEE (reference sequence). The CDR3 is 15 amino acids. Trimming took off 0 bases at V and 7 bases at J, with 16 bases between the two ends. The CDR3, as DNA: TGTGCCAGCAGCTTGGAGTCCGGTTTGAGTCGTGGCTACACCTTC. It is translated as CASSLESGLSRGYTF.

Note on this clonotype: This clone may be a read error of a much larger clone one base away. CDR3 region: CASSSWGGDNEQYF. The DNA for the CDR3 is TGTGCCAGCAGCAGTTGGGGGGGGGACAATGAGCAGTACTTC. The chain has TRBV7-3 and TRBJ2-5; maybe TRBD2 (7 bases). The germline V and J ends were trimmed by 5 bases and 11 bases, with 21 bases remaining between them. The CDR3 runs 14 residues. Germline CDR1 is SGHTA and CDR2 is FQGTGA.

This clonotype was found many times. The CDR3 here is CASSQVGSDQETQYF. For the CDR3, the DNA is TGTGCCAGCAGCCAAGTAGGTAGCGACCAAGAGACCCAGTACTTC. The rearrangement links TRBV4-2 to TRBJ2-5; possibly TRBD2 for D (5 bases). V lost 1 base, J lost 0 bases, and 9 bases lay in between. The CDR3 has 15 residues. Per the germline V gene, CDR1 is LGHNA and CDR2 is YNFKEQ.

The chain employs TRBV29-1 and TRBJ1-1; a possible D gene is TRBD1 (6 bases). Trimming left V 4 bases short and J 4 bases short, with 13 bases between. The CDR3 spans 13 residues. The germline V gene encodes CDR1 SQVTM and CDR2 ANQGSEA. The CDR3 DNA is TGCAGCGTTGTATTTTTAGGGGGCACTGAAGCTTTCTTT. It codes for CSVVFLGGTEAFF.

At least ten counts were recorded for this clonotype. DNA for the CDR3: TGCAGTACCATCGGACAGGGAGTTTTTTCAACAGATACGCAGTATTTT. Translated, it gives CSTIGQGVFSTDTQYF. The chain recombines TRBV20-1 with TRBJ2-3; 8 bases match TRBD1. This CDR3 spans 16 amino acids. Germline V gene lookup returns CDR1 DFQATT and CDR2 SNEGSKA (reference sequence). Losses at the gene ends were 8 bases for V and 3 bases for J; bases not matched to a gene: 16.

The chain employs TRBV11-1 and TRBJ2-1; D remains ambiguous. The CDR3 runs 16 residues. V lost 5 bases to trimming and J lost 0 bases, with 14 bases between them. In germline, CDR1 is SGHAT, CDR2 FQDESV (reference sequence). CDR3 protein: CASSPTALGSYNEQFF. The DNA of the CDR3 is TGTGCCAGCAGCCCTACAGCTTTGGGCTCCTACAATGAGCAGTTCTTC.

This clonotype was seen only a few times. This chain links TRBV19 with TRBJ2-1, with D tentatively TRBD2 (5 bases). Germline values: CDR1 LNHDA, CDR2 SQIVND (reference sequence). CDR3 size: 15 residues. Trimming took 5 bases from V and 3 from J, leaving 14 bases between them. This chain's CDR3 is CASSFSRGLYNEQFF. CDR3 bases: TGTGCCAGTAGTTTCTCCAGAGGACTCTACAATGAGCAGTTCTTC.

The J gene is TRBJ1-2, the V gene TRBV7-9; perhaps TRBD1 as D (5 bases). Germline loops: CDR1 SEHNR, CDR2 FQNEAQ (reference sequence). Trimming removed 4 bases from V and 5 bases from J, with 11 bases in between. The CDR3 sequence is 13 residues long. CDR3 coding DNA: TGTGCCAGCAGCTCCGGGACTTATTATGGCTACACCTTC. Its translation: CASSSGTYYGYTF.

In this sample, this clonotype turned up many times. The rearrangement uses TRBV7-6 and TRBJ2-1; TRBD1 matches at 7 bases. The V segment lost 4 bases and the J segment 5 bases; nucleotides outside the gene matches: 5. Germline V gene lookup returns CDR1 SGHVS and CDR2 FNYEAQ. The CDR3 is 14 amino acids. Written as DNA, the CDR3 is TGTGCCAGCAGCTCCTGGACAGGCGACAATGAGCAGTTCTTC. It is translated as CASSSWTGDNEQFF.

This clonotype came up a few times. The chain has TRBV20-1 and TRBJ2-5, with D tentatively TRBD2 (5 bases). The tail of the sequence fits TRBJ2-7 better, so the J call may be wrong. Germline CDR1 reads DFQATT; CDR2 reads SNEGSKA (reference sequence). The CDR3 sequence is 15 residues long. CDR3 region: CSARDLSTSIHEQYF. In nucleotides, the CDR3 is TGCAGTGCTAGAGATCTCTCTACTAGTATCCACGAGCAGTACTTC.

Turning to this clonotype: This CDR3 fails to terminate in the conserved phenylalanine or tryptophan, so it likely reflects a read error. This chain connects TRBV6-1 to TRBJ1-4, with D tentatively TRBD1 (5 bases). V was cut by 5 bases and J by 14 bases, with 21 bases left in between. Germline values: CDR1 MNHNS, CDR2 SASEGT. The CDR3 totals 14 residues. The chain's CDR3 is CASSLNYPPRDLFL. CDR3 DNA sequence: TGTGCCAGCAGTTTAAACTATCCTCCACGGGACCTGTTTTTG.

The chain joins TRBV7-9 to TRBJ1-1; D not certain. Trimming took off 4 bases at V and 7 bases at J, with 13 bases between the two ends. This CDR3 comprises 13 residues. Per germline, CDR1 SEHNR and CDR2 FQNEAQ (reference sequence). Written as DNA, the CDR3 is TGTGCCAGCAGCTATTTGGCGTGGGGTGAAGCTTTCTTT. Encoded protein: CASSYLAWGEAFF.

This clonotype was counted ten times or more. Compared with germline, one end of the junction differs, possibly owing to a read error. The rearrangement joins TRBV7-6 to TRBJ2-7; D not resolved. The CDR3 extends over 13 amino acids. Looked up from germline, CDR1 is SGHVS and CDR2 is FNYEAQ. Here the CDR3 DNA reads TGTGCCAGCAGCTTAGCTCAGTCCTCCGAGCAGTACTTC. Translated, it gives CASSLAQSSEQYF. Full variable domain (missing parts from reference TRBV7-6 and TRBJ2-7): GAGVSQSPRYKVTKRGQDVALRCDPISGHVSLYWYRQALGQGPEFLTYFNYEAQQDKSGLPNDRFSAERPEGSISTLTIQRTEQRDSAMYRCASSLAQSSEQYFGPGTRLTVT.

In its sample, this clonotype was seen many times. V usage is TRBV7-2 and J usage is TRBJ2-7; the D is unclear. V dropped 0 bases and J dropped 4 bases, with 7 bases sitting between them. The length of the CDR3 is 13 residues. CDR1 is SGHTA and CDR2 is FQGNSA in the germline V gene. DNA of the CDR3: TGTGCCAGCAGCTTAGCGCCAAAGTACGAGCAGTACTTC. Protein sequence: CASSLAPKYEQYF.

About this clonotype: The germline gene is not matched at one end of the junction; a read error may be the cause. V is TRBV3-1 and J is TRBJ1-6, with unresolved D. Germline V gives CDR1 LGHDT, CDR2 YNNKEL (reference sequence). The length of the CDR3 is 12 residues. The chain's CDR3 is CASSQVGSPPHF. The CDR3 coding sequence is TGTGCCAGCAGCCAAGTAGGCTCACCCCCCCACTTT.

This clonotype was recorded many times. The chain links TRBV27 to TRBJ2-4; 8 bases line up with TRBD1. V trimming: 7 bases; J trimming: 13 bases; junction bases outside the gene matches: 15. CDR1 and CDR2 from the germline V gene are MNHEY and SMNVEV (reference sequence). The CDR3 sequence is 14 residues long. The chain's CDR3 is CASKPGQANPEQYF. For the CDR3, the DNA is TGTGCCAGCAAACCGGGACAGGCTAATCCGGAGCAGTACTTC.

This clonotype was counted at least ten times. The chain uses TRBV12-3 or TRBV12-4 and TRBJ1-2; TRBD1 matches at 7 bases. This CDR3 is 16 amino acids long. V shed 5 bases, J shed 3 bases, and the junction held 12 bases outside the gene matches. CDR3 DNA sequence: TGTGCCAGCAGTCCCACCTCAGGGGGAGTTCACTATGGCTACACCTTC. Residues: CASSPTSGGVHYGYTF.

This clonotype was observed many times. The J gene is TRBJ2-1, the V gene TRBV5-4, with a tentative D call TRBD2 (6 bases). CDR3 length: 16 amino acids. Trimming shortened V by 4 bases and J by 0 bases, and 14 bases separated the two germline ends. Germline CDR1 reads SGHNT; CDR2 reads YYREEE (reference sequence). CDR3 DNA sequence: TGTGCCAGCAGCCGGGACTTCGCCGACTCCTACAATGAGCAGTTCTTC. Translating it yields CASSRDFADSYNEQFF. Variable domain in full (rest from reference TRBV5-4 and TRBJ2-1): ETGVTQSPTHLIKTRGQQVTLRCSSQSGHNTVSWYQQALGQGPQFIFQYYREEENGRGNFPPRFSGLQFPNYSSELNVNALELDDSALYLCASSRDFADSYNEQFFGPGTRLTVL.

This clonotype has just a few counts. V usage is TRBV29-1 and J usage is TRBJ1-1; D is ambiguous. This CDR3 has 13 residues. In germline, CDR1 is SQVTM, CDR2 ANQGSEA. Trimming shortened V by 8 bases and J by 4 bases, and 17 bases separated the two germline ends. The CDR3 is CSTAMSQATEAFF. CDR3 nucleotides: TGCAGCACCGCAATGAGCCAGGCCACTGAAGCTTTCTTT.

The V call is TRBV4-1, the J call TRBJ2-4, with 9 nucleotides matching TRBD1. The J call may be incorrect, as the DNA end agrees better with TRBJ2-7. CDR1 and CDR2 (germline): MGHRA, YSYEKL. The CDR3 is 19 residues long. CDR3 in amino acids: CASSQDHTFGTGIGYEQYF. CDR3 in DNA: TGCGCCAGCAGCCAAGATCACACTTTCGGGACAGGGATTGGTTACGAGCAGTACTTC.

The count of this clonotype is one. This may be a read error, as it is one base from a much larger clone. This rearrangement joins TRBV7-9 to TRBJ2-1; TRBD2 is a possible D gene (6 bases). V lost 3 bases and J lost 13, with 25 bases in between. Germline lookup yields CDR1 SEHNR and CDR2 FQNEAQ (reference sequence). The CDR3 totals 16 residues. CDR3 in amino acids: CASSFRLGEVRETQFF. For the CDR3, the DNA is TGTGCCAGCAGCTTTCGACTGGGGGAGGTTAGAGAGACCCAGTTCTTC.

As regards this clonotype: This may be a read error: a much more frequent sequence differs by one nucleotide. The chain is built from TRBV7-8 and TRBJ2-7, with unresolved D. The CDR3 totals 12 residues. Germline CDR1 reads SGHVS; CDR2 reads FQNEAQ. CDR3 sequence (DNA): TGTGCCAGCAGCAATGGTCCGTACGAGCGGTACTTC. Amino acids: CASSNGPYERYF.

This clonotype showed up just once. With a much larger clone just one base away, this may be a read error. The V call is TRBV14, the J call TRBJ2-1, with no clear D. The V and J ends lost 1 base and 10 bases respectively, with 23 bases between them. The CDR3 spans 17 residues. Germline V gene lookup returns CDR1 SGHDN and CDR2 FVKESK. Here the CDR3 reads CASSQVFGAVGSYEQFF. CDR3 DNA sequence: TGTGCCAGCAGCCAAGTTTTCGGCGCCGTGGGCTCCTACGAGCAGTTCTTC.

The chain's CDR3 is CASSQRTWDTGELFF. DNA of the CDR3: TGCGCCAGCAGCCAACGGACGTGGGACACCGGGGAGCTGTTTTTT. The chain uses TRBV5-1 and TRBJ2-2; D not resolved. Germline CDR1 reads SGHRS; CDR2 reads YFSETQ. This CDR3 contains 15 residues. Trimming cost V 4 bases and J 3 bases, with 13 bases left between them.

This clonotype was seen a few times. The V and J genes are TRBV3-1 and TRBJ1-2; 7 bases match TRBD1. The CDR3 sequence is 17 residues long. Per germline, CDR1 LGHDT and CDR2 YNNKEL (reference sequence). V lost 2 bases, J lost 6 bases, and 15 bases stayed unmatched. The CDR3 is CASSQHIIGTALNGYTF. The CDR3 region has the DNA TGTGCCAGCAGCCAACATATTATAGGGACAGCTCTTAATGGCTACACCTTC.